This passage covers 24 T cell receptor beta chains from one sample sequenced in a study of T cells in Graves' hyperthyroidism and ophthalmopathy. Researchers amplified the TCR beta CDR3 regions from RNA transcripts. The HTBI set primed first-round TCR CDR3 RT-PCR. TCRdb re-analysed the multiplex PCR reads in MiXCR, keeping a single row per CDR3 protein. Of approximately 410,000 distinct CDR3 sequences in the sample, approximately 15% were seen once. The source material was blood. These receptor sequences come from a man younger than 35 with Graves' ophthalmopathy.

This clonotype was counted ten times or more. The CDR3, as DNA: TGTGCCAGCAGAGGTTCAATTACCTACGAGCAGTACTTC. Translation gives CASRGSITYEQYF. V usage is TRBV6-1 and J usage is TRBJ2-7; no reliable D call. The CDR3 loop spans 13 amino acids. V gave up 6 bases and J gave up 2 bases, with 11 bases separating them. Germline V gene lookup returns CDR1 MNHNS and CDR2 SASEGT.

This clonotype was observed at least ten times. The chain uses TRBV12-3 or TRBV12-4 and TRBJ2-7, with D hard to call. V was trimmed by 3 bases and J by 5 bases, leaving 11 bases between them. The CDR3 is 13 amino acids. The CDR3 DNA follows: TGTGCCAGCAGTTTTATGGAAGGTCACGAGCAGTACTTC. Protein: CASSFMEGHEQYF.

The sample holds many counts of this clonotype. V gene TRBV5-1 combines with J gene TRBJ2-7; D not certain. Germline assignment: CDR1 SGHRS and CDR2 YFSETQ. V lost 0 bases and J 4 bases, leaving 11 bases between the germline ends. This CDR3 has 14 residues. CDR3 amino acids: CASSLAEATYEQYF. CDR3 DNA: TGCGCCAGCAGCTTGGCTGAAGCGACTTACGAGCAGTACTTC.

This chain connects TRBV2 to TRBJ2-7; 9 nucleotides line up with TRBD2. This CDR3 is built from 16 residues. The V segment lost 5 bases and the J segment 2 bases; nucleotides outside the gene matches: 10. Germline-derived CDR1 and CDR2 are SNHLY and FYNNEI. The CDR3, as DNA: TGTGCCAGCAGTTGGGGTGCTAGCGGGAACCCCTACGAGCAGTACTTC. It is translated as CASSWGASGNPYEQYF. The full variable domain, completed using reference TRBV2 and TRBJ2-7, is EPEVTQTPSHQVTQMGQEVILRCVPISNHLYFYWYRQILGQKVEFLVSFYNNEISEKSEIFDDQFSVERPDGSNFTLKIRSTKLEDSAMYFCASSWGASGNPYEQYFGPGTRLTVT.

To note about this clonotype: A much larger clone lies a single base off, so this may be a read error. The genes are TRBV20-1 and TRBJ2-7, with TRBD2 matching over 13 bases. CDR1 DFQATT and CDR2 SNEGSKA come from the germline V gene (reference sequence). J was trimmed by 6 bases and V by 3 bases; bases with no gene match: 5. This CDR3 is built from 14 residues. The CDR3 sequence is CSARGLAGTCEQYF. The CDR3 DNA is TGCAGTGCTAGGGGACTAGCGGGGACCTGCGAGCAGTACTTC.

This clonotype was seen many times. The chain couples TRBV12-3 or TRBV12-4 to TRBJ1-3; TRBD1 matches 8 bases. CDR3 size: 16 residues. With V trimmed by 5 bases and J by 2 bases, 8 bases remained unmatched. The CDR3 here is CASSKGTGRAGNTIYF. Here the CDR3 DNA reads TGTGCCAGCAGTAAAGGGACAGGTCGTGCTGGAAACACCATATATTTT.

V is TRBV27 and J is TRBJ2-7; the D is unclear. The length of the CDR3 is 13 residues. CDR1 is MNHEY and CDR2 is SMNVEV in the germline V gene (reference sequence). Trimming pared 4 bases from V and 0 bases from J, leaving 7 bases between. In DNA, the CDR3 is TGTGCCAGCAGTTCCCCAGCCTCCTACGAGCAGTACTTC. This translates into CASSSPASYEQYF.

This clonotype was counted many times. The chain uses TRBV7-3 and TRBJ2-7, with D unclear. The CDR3 contains 15 residues. Trimming removed 4 bases from V and 1 base from J, with 14 bases in between. CDR1 and CDR2 from the germline V gene are SGHTA and FQGTGA. CDR3 DNA sequence: TGTGCCAGCAGCTCAGGACCTTATGGATCCTACGAGCAGTACTTC. It translates to CASSSGPYGSYEQYF.

This clonotype was detected only once. A read error may explain this, as a much larger clone is one base away. The chain carries TRBV3-1 and TRBJ2-5; D may correspond to TRBD1 or TRBD2 (5 bases each). From germline, CDR1 is LGHDT and CDR2 YNNKEL (reference sequence). Trimming stripped 0 bases from V and 10 bases from J, with 12 bases between. The CDR3 covers 13 residues. The CDR3 nucleotides are TGTGCCAGCAGCCAAGATAGAAGGGACGTCCAGTACTTC. Residues: CASSQDRRDVQYF.

Worth noting for this clonotype: A single base separates this from a much larger clone, so it may be a read error. The chain couples TRBV20-1 to TRBJ1-2, with a tentative D call TRBD1 (5 bases). The CDR3 consists of 14 residues. Trimming took off 5 bases at V and 4 bases at J, with 17 bases between the two ends. CDR1 and CDR2 from the germline V gene are DFQATT and SNEGSKA (reference sequence). The CDR3 loop is CSAYLRGSFYGYTF. Written as DNA, the CDR3 is TGCAGTGCTTACCTCCGGGGGTCCTTCTATGGCTACACCTTC.

This clonotype was counted ten times or more. The CDR3 DNA reads as TGTGCCAGCAGCGTCGGGACAGGACTCTACGAGCAGTACTTC. This translates into CASSVGTGLYEQYF. The rearrangement joins TRBV9 to TRBJ2-7; 8 bases line up with TRBD1. V was pared by 2 bases and J by 3 bases, with 4 bases of the junction left unmatched. This CDR3 is 14 amino acids long. Germline V gene data show CDR1 as SGDLS and CDR2 as YYNGEE.

The V gene is TRBV27, the J gene TRBJ2-1; 10 nucleotides line up with TRBD1. Trimming cost V 0 bases and J 4 bases; bases outside gene matches: 3. This CDR3 contains 16 residues. CDR1 MNHEY and CDR2 SMNVEV come from the germline V gene (reference sequence). CDR3 DNA sequence: TGTGCCAGCAGTTTATCTCGGGACAGGGGTTACAATGAGCAGTTCTTC. It codes for CASSLSRDRGYNEQFF.

This clonotype appeared a few times. This chain joins TRBV5-4 and TRBJ1-2; 12 bases match TRBD1. This CDR3 has 15 residues. J was trimmed by 8 bases and V by 4 bases; bases with no gene match: 9. Germline V gene data show CDR1 as SGHNT and CDR2 as YYREEE (reference sequence). Here the CDR3 reads CASSATGTGGAGYTF. The CDR3 coding sequence is TGTGCCAGCAGCGCAACCGGGACAGGGGGCGCGGGCTACACCTTC.

This clonotype was detected only a few times. This chain connects TRBV6-1 to TRBJ1-3; D is undetermined. CDR3 length: 12 residues. Germline V gene lookup returns CDR1 MNHNS and CDR2 SASEGT. Trimming stripped 6 bases from V and 7 bases from J, with 10 bases between. This CDR3 reads CASRPEWNTIYF. CDR3 nucleotides: TGTGCCAGCAGGCCCGAATGGAACACCATATATTTT.

V is TRBV27 and J is TRBJ2-7; 9 bases are a match to TRBD2. This CDR3 region has 16 residues. CDR1 and CDR2 from the germline V gene are MNHEY and SMNVEV (reference sequence). Trimming took 6 bases from V and 7 from J; bases not matched to a gene: 16. This chain's CDR3 is CASSLRRGGRAVEQYF. The DNA for the CDR3 is TGTGCCAGCAGCTTACGGAGGGGCGGGAGGGCCGTTGAGCAGTACTTC.

A few counts support this clonotype. The chain links TRBV9 to TRBJ1-2; the match to TRBD1 covers 9 bases. Germline assignment: CDR1 SGDLS and CDR2 YYNGEE. This CDR3 is built from 16 residues. Unmatched junction bases numbered 8, after V lost 1 base and J lost 4 bases. CDR3 nucleotide sequence: TGTGCCAGCAGCGTACAATCACAGGGGGCAATCTATGGCTACACCTTC. Its translation is CASSVQSQGAIYGYTF.

This clonotype was seen at least ten times. The chain employs TRBV7-9 and TRBJ1-6; no clear D gene. This CDR3 is 12 amino acids long. Germline V gives CDR1 SEHNR, CDR2 FQNEAQ (reference sequence). Trimming removed 5 bases from V and 14 bases from J, with 13 bases in between. CDR3 protein: CASSLYGVALHF. The CDR3 region has the DNA TGTGCCAGCAGCCTCTATGGCGTCGCCCTCCACTTT.

As to this clonotype: Its ends do not fully match the called genes, so a read error is possible. The chain's CDR3 is CASSLGGRGDNEQSF. In DNA form, the CDR3 reads TGCGCCAGCAGTCTGGGGGGGAGAGGGGACAATGAGCAGTCCTTC. The V gene is TRBV10-1, the J gene TRBJ2-1, with a tentative D call TRBD2 (7 bases). CDR3 length: 15 amino acids. CDR1 and CDR2 (germline): WNHNN, SYGVQD (reference sequence).

This chain uses TRBV11-3 with TRBJ2-7; 12 nucleotides align to TRBD2. The junction had 13 bases not matched to a gene; V was cut back by 5 bases and J by 2 bases. Germline V gene lookup returns CDR1 SGHNT and CDR2 YENEEA. The CDR3 totals 18 residues. Written as DNA, the CDR3 is TGTGCCAGCAGCGCCTCCGGGCTAGCGGGGGGGCTGACCTACGAGCAGTACTTC. Protein sequence: CASSASGLAGGLTYEQYF.

This clonotype was seen at least ten times. The V gene is TRBV6-1, the J gene TRBJ2-7; 8 nucleotides agree with TRBD1. Trimming at V came to 6 bases and at J to 2 bases, leaving 12 bases not matched to a gene. Germline V gene data show CDR1 as MNHNS and CDR2 as SASEGT. The CDR3 is made up of 16 amino acids. The CDR3 bases are TGTGCCAGCAGCTGGGGGTGGGCGGACAGGGCCTACGAGCAGTACTTC. This codes for CASSWGWADRAYEQYF.

This clonotype appeared many times. The V gene is TRBV20-1, the J gene TRBJ2-3, with 11 bases fitting TRBD2. CDR3 length: 16 amino acids. Germline V lookup: CDR1 DFQATT, CDR2 SNEGSKA (reference sequence). J gave up 4 bases and V 4 bases, and 10 bases lay outside the gene matches. The CDR3 DNA follows: TGCAGTGCTACTCCCGCGACTAGCGGGAATGCAGATACGCAGTATTTT. Residues: CSATPATSGNADTQYF.

This clonotype was picked up many times. The V call is TRBV3-1, the J call TRBJ1-1; 8 nucleotides agree with TRBD1. Germline V gene data show CDR1 as LGHDT and CDR2 as YNNKEL (reference sequence). This CDR3 has 13 residues. Trimming cost V 4 bases and J 10 bases; bases outside gene matches: 8. This CDR3 is CASSLTGQVPAFF. CDR3 nucleotides: TGTGCCAGCAGCCTTACGGGACAGGTCCCAGCTTTCTTT.

This clonotype was detected only a few times. Possible read error: a much larger clone is one base away. The chain joins TRBV27 to TRBJ2-1; 11 bases are shared with TRBD2. This CDR3 has 16 residues. V lost 4 bases and J lost 4; bases outside the gene matches: 6. Germline CDR1 and CDR2: MNHEY and SMNVEV (reference sequence). This CDR3 reads CASSSASSGGYNEQFF. CDR3 sequence (DNA): TGTGCCAGCAGTTCAGCCTCTAGCGGGGGGTACAATGAGCAGTTCTTC.

At least ten counts were recorded for this clonotype. The J gene is TRBJ2-2, the V gene TRBV11-3, with 7 bases that match TRBD1. V shed 4 bases, J shed 5 bases, and the junction held 13 bases outside the gene matches. The CDR3 length is 17 residues. Germline values: CDR1 SGHNT, CDR2 YENEEA. Here the CDR3 reads CASSSTGRGVVTGELFF. Written as DNA, the CDR3 is TGTGCCAGCAGCTCGACAGGGAGAGGCGTCGTTACCGGGGAGCTGTTTTTT.